The sequence of this T cell receptor (beta chain) was determined in a study of blood T cell repertoires in COVID-19. This CDR3 has 13 residues. V lost 4 bases and J 5 bases, leaving 11 bases between the germline ends. The germline CDR1 and CDR2 sequences are MNHEY and SMNVEV (reference sequence). TCRdb keeps only in-frame clones here, not all; method: immunoSEQ multiplex PCR. The sample shows some 320,000 clones, approximately 81% of them seen only once. The source is a woman aged 25 to 45 who had been exposed to COVID-19. This rearrangement joins TRBV27 to TRBJ1-1, with D possibly TRBD1 on 6 matching bases. Material for sequencing was PBMCs or T cells enriched from blood (not recorded which). The CDR3 protein is CASSYQGKTEAFF. The CDR3 DNA follows: TGTGCCAGCAGTTACCAGGGGAAAACTGAAGCTTTCTTT.